The T cell receptor (beta chain) under discussion was sequenced for a study of technical replicates of blood from four donors. The CDR3 has 13 residues. Germline values: CDR1 SGHNT, CDR2 YYREEE (reference sequence). The ends were cut back, 1 base at V and 3 bases at J, with 7 bases in the middle. The method was immunoSEQ multiplex PCR; TCRdb's version includes in-frame clones alone and lacks a portion of them. Among about 50,000 clones listed, 90% to 96% were seen once. The clonotype originates from a human donor in good health. The chain is built from TRBV5-4 and TRBJ1-2, with D unresolved. Input material: T cells isolated from PBMCs. In DNA, the CDR3 is TGTGCCAGCAGCTTGTATGCAGACTATGGCTACACCTTC. It translates to CASSLYADYGYTF.